These 21 T cell receptor beta chains were all obtained from the same sample, sequenced in a study of blood T cell repertoires in COVID-19. The table came from immunoSEQ multiplex PCR; TCRdb's copy has only in-frame clones and leaves some out. The sample has 390,000 or so clones, about 89% seen once. The source material was peripheral blood. These receptors were collected from a woman in her twenties or thirties with COVID-19, enrolled during active disease.

This chain joins TRBV6-4 and TRBJ2-7; D is perhaps TRBD2 (6 bases). V gave up 8 bases and J gave up 4 bases, with 24 bases separating them. Per germline, CDR1 MRHNA and CDR2 SNTAGT. The CDR3 is made up of 16 amino acids. CDR3 in amino acids: CASSNRLRDSVYEQYV. The CDR3 DNA reads as TGTGCCAGCTCCAACCGCCTGCGGGACTCCGTTTACGAGCAGTACGTC.

The V call is TRBV10-3, the J call TRBJ2-2, with D tentatively TRBD1 (6 bases). Germline lookup yields CDR1 ENHRY and CDR2 SYGVKD. This CDR3 is 15 amino acids long. Between the trimmed V and J ends, which lost 3 bases and 2 bases, there was a span of 10 bases. The CDR3 region is CAISDWDINTGELFF. The CDR3 nucleotides read TGTGCCATCAGTGATTGGGACATAAACACCGGGGAGCTGTTTTTT.

The chain employs TRBV3-1 (or the pseudogene TRBV3-2) and TRBJ1-4, with D hard to call. The CDR3 is 15 amino acids. Trimming left V 3 bases short and J 4 bases short, with 12 bases between. Germline loops: CDR1 LGHDT, CDR2 YNNKEL (reference sequence). The CDR3 loop reads CASSQNRVLNEKLFF. The CDR3 DNA reads as TGTGCCAGCAGCCAGAACCGGGTTCTTAATGAAAAACTGTTTTTT.

J is TRBJ1-2 and V is TRBV29-1, with 7 bases aligning to TRBD1. CDR3 size: 15 residues. Germline V gene sequence: CDR1 SQVTM, CDR2 ANQGSEA. V dropped 6 bases and J dropped 5; count of bases not matched to a gene: 15. Here the CDR3 reads CSVMGDRAGIYGYTF. Written as DNA, the CDR3 is TGCAGCGTGATGGGTGACAGGGCGGGAATTTATGGCTACACCTTC.

V usage is TRBV29-1 and J usage is TRBJ1-1; the D gene is possibly TRBD1 (5 bases). The germline V and J ends were trimmed by 7 bases and 5 bases, with 17 bases remaining between them. CDR1 and CDR2 (germline): SQVTM, ANQGSEA. The CDR3 has 13 amino acids. Written as DNA, the CDR3 is TGCAGCGCTACCCCAGGTGGGGGGACTGAAGCTTTCTTT. This codes for CSATPGGGTEAFF.

The chain is built from TRBV14 and TRBJ1-3; D is ambiguous. Between the trimmed V and J ends, which lost 8 bases and 0 bases, there was a span of 11 bases. The CDR3 contains 14 residues. Germline CDR1 reads SGHDN; CDR2 reads FVKESK. CDR3 DNA sequence: TGTGCCAGCTTTCGGTCCAACTCTGGAAACACCATATATTTT. This translates into CASFRSNSGNTIYF.

The V and J genes are TRBV10-1 and TRBJ2-6, with D hard to call. CDR1 and CDR2 from the germline V gene are WNHNN and SYGVQD (reference sequence). V was cut by 4 bases and J by 0 bases, with 10 bases left in between. The CDR3 length is 16 residues. The CDR3 protein is CASSVGLSSGANVLTF. The CDR3 region has the DNA TGCGCCAGCAGTGTCGGTTTAAGCTCTGGGGCCAACGTCCTGACTTTC.

This clone was picked up one time. This rearrangement joins TRBV4-3 to TRBJ2-1; the match to TRBD2 covers 8 bases. The CDR3 consists of 17 residues. Trimming at V came to 1 base and at J to 3 bases, leaving 8 bases not matched to a gene. Germline-derived CDR1 and CDR2 are LGHNA and YSLEER. The DNA of the CDR3 is TGCGCCAGCAGCCAAGCTTATCCAGCGGGGGACTACAATGAGCAGTTCTTC. It yields the protein CASSQAYPAGDYNEQFF.

This clone was counted once. The genes are TRBV3-1 (or the pseudogene TRBV3-2) and TRBJ1-2, with a tentative D call TRBD1 (5 bases). The CDR3 loop spans 15 amino acids. Germline CDR1 LGHDT, CDR2 YNNKEL (reference sequence). V was shortened by 3 bases and J by 5 bases, with 16 bases between the two germline ends. DNA of the CDR3: TGTGCCAGCAGCCATTTGACAGCCGGGGGATATGGCTACACCTTC. This encodes CASSHLTAGGYGYTF.

The V call is TRBV18, the J call TRBJ2-3; 10 bases are shared with TRBD2. The CDR3 sequence is 18 residues long. Germline V CDR1 and CDR2: KGHSH, LQKENI. The V segment lost 3 bases and the J segment 2 bases; nucleotides outside the gene matches: 11. CDR3 protein: CASSPQASGSAPTDTQYF. CDR3 DNA: TGTGCCAGCTCACCGCAGGCTAGCGGGAGTGCCCCCACAGATACGCAGTATTTT.

The rearrangement joins TRBV24-1 to TRBJ2-2; 9 bases match TRBD1. This CDR3 comprises 16 residues. Germline V gives CDR1 KGHDR, CDR2 SFDVKD. V was clipped by 4 bases and J by 5 bases; unmatched bases: 7. In DNA form, the CDR3 reads TGTGCCACCAGTGACGCGGACAGGGGAGGGACCGGGGAGCTGTTTTTT. It is translated as CATSDADRGGTGELFF.

This clone was counted once. The chain carries TRBV11-2 and TRBJ2-5; no reliable D call. This CDR3 has 13 amino acids. Trimming stripped 0 bases from V and 5 bases from J, with 7 bases between. The germline CDR1 and CDR2 sequences are SGHAT and FQNNGV. The CDR3 DNA follows: TGTGCCAGCAGCTTAGATTATCCGGAGACCCAGTACTTC. Protein sequence: CASSLDYPETQYF.

This clone was recorded only once. The rearrangement links TRBV24-1 to TRBJ2-7; 10 bases match TRBD1. Per germline, CDR1 KGHDR and CDR2 SFDVKD. The CDR3 runs to 12 residues. V shed 10 bases and J 6 bases; nucleotides not matched to a gene: 5. The CDR3 DNA reads TGTGCCACTTCGACAGGGGGCAGCGAGCAGTACGTC. Translated, it gives CATSTGGSEQYV.

The chain is built from TRBV2 and TRBJ1-2; D not certain. Germline loops: CDR1 SNHLY, CDR2 FYNNEI. This CDR3 has 15 residues. V lost 0 bases and J lost 0, with 8 bases in between. The CDR3 nucleotides read TGTGCCAGCAGTGAAGCCCCGGGAACTAACTATGGCTACACCTTC. Protein sequence: CASSEAPGTNYGYTF. Drawing the rest from reference TRBV2 and TRBJ1-2, the complete variable domain is EPEVTQTPSHQVTQMGQEVILRCVPISNHLYFYWYRQILGQKVEFLVSFYNNEISEKSEIFDDQFSVERPDGSNFTLKIRSTKLEDSAMYFCASSEAPGTNYGYTFGSGTRLTVV.

The chain joins TRBV4-1 to TRBJ1-4; TRBD1 matches at 7 bases. The J segment lost 8 bases and the V segment lost 1 base, leaving 7 bases of the junction unmatched. Germline CDR1 and CDR2: MGHRA and YSYEKL. CDR3 length: 15 amino acids. The chain's CDR3 is CASSQARQGTEKLFF. The CDR3 DNA follows: TGCGCCAGCAGCCAAGCCCGACAGGGTACGGAAAAACTGTTTTTT.

The rearrangement joins TRBV20-1 to TRBJ2-7, with D uncertain. Germline CDR1 and CDR2: DFQATT and SNEGSKA (reference sequence). This CDR3 comprises 11 residues. V lost 5 bases, J lost 0 bases, and 5 bases lay in between. The CDR3 is CSASTSYEQYF. The CDR3, as DNA: TGCAGTGCTTCTACCTCCTACGAGCAGTACTTC.

The chain has TRBV30 and TRBJ2-1; 12 bases agree with TRBD1. CDR1 GTSNPN and CDR2 SVGIG come from the germline V gene (reference sequence). There are 16 residues in the CDR3. After removal of 2 bases from V and 2 bases from J, the junction contained 4 bases not matched to a gene. In DNA, the CDR3 is TGTGCCTGGAGTCCAGGGACAGGGGGCCCCTACAATGAGCAGTTCTTC. Its protein is CAWSPGTGGPYNEQFF.

The genes are TRBV7-6 and TRBJ2-7, with 12 bases that match TRBD2. The CDR3 contains 18 residues. Germline V lookup: CDR1 SGHVS, CDR2 FNYEAQ. V lost 4 bases, J lost 3 bases, and 13 bases stayed unmatched. The CDR3 nucleotides read TGTGCCAGCAGCTCGACTAGCGGGGGATTCGGGGCCCACTACGAGCAGTACTTC. The encoded protein is CASSSTSGGFGAHYEQYF.

The chain employs TRBV19 and TRBJ1-1; D is perhaps TRBD1 (5 bases). The CDR3 loop spans 15 amino acids. CDR1 is LNHDA and CDR2 is SQIVND in the germline V gene (reference sequence). With 5 bases removed from V and 0 bases from J, the gap between germline ends came to 13 bases. CDR3 loop: CASSARVVMNTEAFF. The DNA of the CDR3 is TGTGCCAGTAGTGCCAGGGTTGTCATGAACACTGAAGCTTTCTTT.

This chain joins TRBV18 and TRBJ1-6; D is perhaps TRBD1 (5 bases). Germline V CDR1 and CDR2: KGHSH, LQKENI. Trimming took 5 bases from V and 0 from J, leaving 14 bases between them. The length of the CDR3 is 17 residues. As DNA, the CDR3 is TGTGCCAGCTCAGAGGGACTCCGGAGCTCCTATAATTCACCCCTCCACTTT. This codes for CASSEGLRSSYNSPLHF.

The J gene is TRBJ1-2, the V gene TRBV2; D is uncertain. CDR3 size: 12 residues. Per germline, CDR1 SNHLY and CDR2 FYNNEI. V shed 11 bases and J shed 5 bases, with 15 bases lying between them. CDR3 amino acids: CASVFGEYGYTF. CDR3 sequence (DNA): TGTGCCTCCGTCTTTGGGGAGTATGGCTACACCTTC.